This T cell receptor beta chain was obtained from a study of human T cells and chemical hapten exposure (dated by TCRdb to the early 2020s). Background on the whole study: For sensitization, 2% DPC in acetone was applied to an approximately 2 cm by approximately 2 cm area of upper inner arm skin. Weekly therapeutic DPC doses were additionally applied to the scalp of patients throughout the roughly 25-week study period. Patch testing was performed on the upper back with Finn chambers containing 0.01% DPC, and the patch tests were scored after 6 days according to International Contact Dermatitis Research Group standards. Alopecia areata with under or over 50% scalp involvement, alopecia totalis and alopecia universalis were represented in the patient cohort, which was mostly female. The libraries were sequenced as a pool, and the TCR yield per sample differed mostly because of small variations in library volumes within the pool. This study followed changes in the peripheral blood TCR repertoire in vivo during primary and secondary sensitization of alopecia patients to the hapten diphenylcyclopropenone (DPC). Blood samples were taken from patients before sensitization (week 0) and at 2, 6 and about 24 weeks after DPC sensitization. Twenty-nine alopecia patients gave blood for TCR sequencing at one to four time points (pre-sensitization, 2, 6 and 24 weeks).

Results and caveats for the whole study, not just this receptor: Alopecia, a presumed autoimmune disease, was present in all patients, so the immune response of the patients might differ from that of healthy individuals. Repeated subsampling changed both the strength of the expansion versus patch-test correlation and the threshold at which that correlation became significant. Significantly more large CDR3 similarity clusters were formed by expanded TCRs than by pre-sensitization or healthy control sets, consistent with antigen-driven responses. A positive correlation was found between the number of PT1 expanded TCRs and patch test score, with significance reached at thresholds 8, 16 and 32 but not 4. No change with DPC sensitization was found in the number of TCRs above 1 in 1000 frequency, and no evidence of global repertoire structure alterations was found.

Concerning this clonotype: Its specific antigen is unknown. No per-base quality is available; no much larger clone lies one base away.

The library came from RACE. Data came from a NextSeq 500. During library preparation, unique molecular identifiers were attached to individual cDNA molecules so that TCRs could be counted in a quantitative, reproducible way. Each blood RNA sample was used to sequence both TCR alpha and TCR beta chains. For the original study's pipeline: Samples had a median of around 92,000 TCRs, with a range from about 23,224 to 750,000. V, J and CDR3 annotation of the TCR reads was carried out using the Decombinator software suite. For PS versus PT1 abundance plots, all samples were subsampled to the same number of TCRs (28,000). TCRs were defined as expanded if absent before sensitization and observed at least eight times at the 2-week time point. The raw public data were reprocessed by TCRdb itself: fastp quality trimming at Q25, MiXCR clonotype calling, in-frame beta chains only. Identical CDR3 proteins give one entry, which carries the most common genes and DNA. The V and J calls were determined by TCRdb, not by the authors. Recorded for this sample are tens of thousands of distinct CDR3 sequences; roughly a tenth of them occurred a single time. The ten top clones hold 5.5% to 7% of the sample.

Sample time point, as interpreted from the label and publication: patch test 2, 6 weeks after DPC sensitization. The sample's treatment or condition label, in plain terms: therapeutic diphenylcyclopropenone sensitization with weekly scalp DPC. At every patch-test visit, the blood draw took place before the patch test was put on. To be eligible, patients had to be aged 18 to 70, diagnosed with alopecia and judged suitable for DPC therapy, while pregnant patients were excluded. Unfractionated whole blood was collected in Tempus Blood RNA tubes, and total RNA was extracted from that blood. This clonotype was sampled from a young man with alopecia areata. Some clones in this sample may be carry-over from other donors' samples. Sequenced material: whole blood, taken in connection with sensitization to the hapten diphenylcyclopropenone (DPC).

Read as DNA, the sequence is TGCGCCAGCAGTGAGTCTTCGGCTAGCGGACTCTCCCTCGGGCAGTATTTT. Translated, this is CASSESSASGLSLGQYF. The sequence is built from TRBV10-2 and TRBJ2-3, and 7 bases in between align with TRBD2. CDR1 and CDR2 are read off the germline V gene as WSHSY and SAAADI. Counted from cysteine to phenylalanine, this CDR3 has 17 amino acids. CDR3 DNA only is kept here, 51 bases in frame from base 1. Unmatched junction bases come to 17, with V trimmed by 0 bases and J by 11 bases.